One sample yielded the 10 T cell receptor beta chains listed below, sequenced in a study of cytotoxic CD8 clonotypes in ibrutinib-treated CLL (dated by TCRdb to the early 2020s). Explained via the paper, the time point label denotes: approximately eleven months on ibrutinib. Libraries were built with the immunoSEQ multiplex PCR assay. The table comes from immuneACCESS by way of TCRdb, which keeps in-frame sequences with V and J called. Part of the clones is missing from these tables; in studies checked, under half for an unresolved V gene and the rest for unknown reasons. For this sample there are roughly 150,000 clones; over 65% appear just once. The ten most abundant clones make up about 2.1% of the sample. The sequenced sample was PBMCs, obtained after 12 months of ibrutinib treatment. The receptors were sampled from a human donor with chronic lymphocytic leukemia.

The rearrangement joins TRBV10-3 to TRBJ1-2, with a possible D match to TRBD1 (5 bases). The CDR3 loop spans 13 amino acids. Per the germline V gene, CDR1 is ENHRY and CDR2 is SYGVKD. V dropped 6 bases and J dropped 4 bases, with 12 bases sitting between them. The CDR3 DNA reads TGTGCCATCAGCAGGGAGGCTGGCTATGGCTACACCTTC. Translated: CAISREAGYGYTF.

CDR3 nucleotides: TGCGCCAGCAGCTTGGCACCGCCGGGGCAGGAGCAGTACTTC. Encoded protein: CASSLAPPGQEQYF. The chain combines TRBV5-1 with TRBJ2-7, with D perhaps being TRBD1 or TRBD2 (5 bases each). Germline assignment: CDR1 SGHRS and CDR2 YFSETQ. The CDR3 has 14 residues. Trimming pared 0 bases from V and 7 bases from J, leaving 14 bases between.

CDR3 sequence reads: CASSPLHPPNYGYTF. The CDR3 DNA follows: TGTGCCAGCAGTCCGCTACACCCACCTAACTATGGCTACACCTTC. V usage is TRBV27 and J usage is TRBJ1-2; the D is unclear. The V and J ends lost 5 bases and 0 bases respectively, with 13 bases between them. This CDR3 comprises 15 residues. Per germline, CDR1 MNHEY and CDR2 SMNVEV (reference sequence).

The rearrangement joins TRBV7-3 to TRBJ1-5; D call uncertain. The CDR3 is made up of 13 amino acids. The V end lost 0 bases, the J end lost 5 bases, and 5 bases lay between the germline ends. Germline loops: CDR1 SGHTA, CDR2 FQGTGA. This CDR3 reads CASSLTLDQPQHF. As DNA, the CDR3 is TGTGCCAGCAGCTTAACTCTCGATCAGCCCCAGCATTTT.

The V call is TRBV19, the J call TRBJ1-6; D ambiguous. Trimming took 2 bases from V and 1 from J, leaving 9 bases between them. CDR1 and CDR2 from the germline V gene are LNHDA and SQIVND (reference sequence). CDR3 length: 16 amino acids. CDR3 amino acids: CASSITTSSYNSPLHF. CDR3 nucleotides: TGTGCCAGTAGTATAACGACCTCGTCCTATAATTCACCCCTCCACTTT. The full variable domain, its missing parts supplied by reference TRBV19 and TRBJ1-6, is DGGITQSPKYLFRKEGQNVTLSCEQNLNHDAMYWYRQDPGQGLRLIYYSQIVNDFQKGDIAEGYSVSREKKESFPLTVTSAQKNPTAFYLCASSITTSSYNSPLHFGNGTRLTVT.

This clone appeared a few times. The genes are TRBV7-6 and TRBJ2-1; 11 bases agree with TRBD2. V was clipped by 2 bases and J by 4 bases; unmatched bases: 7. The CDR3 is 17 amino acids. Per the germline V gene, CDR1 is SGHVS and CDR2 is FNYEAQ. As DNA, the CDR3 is TGTGCCAGCAGCTTAACGGGGGGGACTAGCGGATACAATGAGCAGTTCTTC. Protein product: CASSLTGGTSGYNEQFF.

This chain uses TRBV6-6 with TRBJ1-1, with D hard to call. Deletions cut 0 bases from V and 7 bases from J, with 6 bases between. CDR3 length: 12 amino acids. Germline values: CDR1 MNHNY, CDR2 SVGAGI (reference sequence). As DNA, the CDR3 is TGTGCCAGCAGTTACTCAGGGATTGAAGCTTTCTTT. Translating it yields CASSYSGIEAFF.

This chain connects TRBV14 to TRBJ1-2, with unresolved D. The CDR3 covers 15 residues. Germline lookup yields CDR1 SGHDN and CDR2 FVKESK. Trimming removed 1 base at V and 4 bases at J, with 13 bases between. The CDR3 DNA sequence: TGTGCCAGCAGCCAAGGTCACGTAGGAGGCTATGGCTACACCTTC. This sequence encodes CASSQGHVGGYGYTF.

CDR3 DNA: TGTGCCAGCAGCTTAGGACAGGGCGCGTACAATGAGCAGTTCTTC. This gives the protein CASSLGQGAYNEQFF. The gene calls are TRBV7-2 and TRBJ2-1, with 7 nucleotides matching TRBD1. V shed 1 base, J shed 4 bases, and the junction held 4 bases outside the gene matches. This CDR3 has 15 amino acids. Germline V gene sequence: CDR1 SGHTA, CDR2 FQGNSA. Full variable domain (missing parts from reference TRBV7-2 and TRBJ2-1): GAGVSQSPSNKVTEKGKDVELRCDPISGHTALYWYRQSLGQGLEFLIYFQGNSAPDKSGLPSDRFSAERTGGSVSTLTIQRTQQEDSAVYLCASSLGQGAYNEQFFGPGTRLTVL.

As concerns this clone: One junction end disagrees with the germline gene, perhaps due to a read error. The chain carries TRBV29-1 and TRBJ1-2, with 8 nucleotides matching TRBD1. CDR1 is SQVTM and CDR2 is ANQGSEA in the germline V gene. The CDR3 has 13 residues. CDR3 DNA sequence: TGCAGCGCTGAAGACGGACAGGGTTATGGCTACACCTTC. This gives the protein CSAEDGQGYGYTF.